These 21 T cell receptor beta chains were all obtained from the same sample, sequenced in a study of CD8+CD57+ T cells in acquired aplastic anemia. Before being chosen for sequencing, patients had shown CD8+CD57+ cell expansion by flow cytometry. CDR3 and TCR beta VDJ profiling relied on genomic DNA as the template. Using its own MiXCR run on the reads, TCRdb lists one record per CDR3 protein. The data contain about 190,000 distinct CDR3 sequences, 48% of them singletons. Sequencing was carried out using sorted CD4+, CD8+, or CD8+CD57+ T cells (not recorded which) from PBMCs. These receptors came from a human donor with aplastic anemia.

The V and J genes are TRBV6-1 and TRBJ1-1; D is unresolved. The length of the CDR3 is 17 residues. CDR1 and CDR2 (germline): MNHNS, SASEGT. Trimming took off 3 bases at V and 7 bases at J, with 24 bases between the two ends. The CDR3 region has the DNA TGTGCCAGCAGTGATTGGGGAGGGTTGGCACACCGGGGTGAAGCTTTCTTT. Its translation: CASSDWGGLAHRGEAFF.

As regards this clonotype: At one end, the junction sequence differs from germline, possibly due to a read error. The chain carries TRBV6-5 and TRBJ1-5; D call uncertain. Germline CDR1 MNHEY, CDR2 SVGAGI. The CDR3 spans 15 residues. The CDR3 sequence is CASSYENTKNQPQHF. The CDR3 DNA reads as TGTGCTAGCAGTTACGAGAACACCAAAAATCAGCCCCAGCATTTT.

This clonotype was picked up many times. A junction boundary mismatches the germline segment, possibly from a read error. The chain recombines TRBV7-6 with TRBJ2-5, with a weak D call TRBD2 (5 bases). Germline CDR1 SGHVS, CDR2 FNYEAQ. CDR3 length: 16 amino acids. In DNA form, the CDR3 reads TGTGCCAGCAGCTCAGTAGCGCACCAGGTTAAAGAGGCCCAGTACTTC. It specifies CASSSVAHQVKEAQYF.

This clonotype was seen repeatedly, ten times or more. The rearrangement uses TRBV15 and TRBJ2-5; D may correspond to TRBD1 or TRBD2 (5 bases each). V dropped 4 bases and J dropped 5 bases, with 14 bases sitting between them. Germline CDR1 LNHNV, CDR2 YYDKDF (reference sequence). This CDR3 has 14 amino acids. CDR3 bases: TGTGCCACCAGCACCGGGGCCTCAGGGGAGACCCAGTACTTC. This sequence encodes CATSTGASGETQYF. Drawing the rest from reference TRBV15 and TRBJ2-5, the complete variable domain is DAMVIQNPRYQVTQFGKPVTLSCSQTLNHNVMYWYQQKSSQAPKLLFHYYDKDFNNEADTPDNFQSRRPNTSFCFLDIRSPGLGDTAMYLCATSTGASGETQYFGPGTRLLVL.

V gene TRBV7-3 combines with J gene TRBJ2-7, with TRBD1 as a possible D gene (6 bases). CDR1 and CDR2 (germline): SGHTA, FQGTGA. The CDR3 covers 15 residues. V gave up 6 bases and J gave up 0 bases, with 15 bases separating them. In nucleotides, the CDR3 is TGTGCCAGCAGTGACTCGCAGGGGAGCTCCTACGAGCAGTACTTC. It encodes CASSDSQGSSYEQYF. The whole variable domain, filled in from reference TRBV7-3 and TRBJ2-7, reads GAGVSQTPSNKVTEKGKYVELRCDPISGHTALYWYRQSLGQGPEFLIYFQGTGAADDSGLPNDRFFAVRPEGSVSTLKIQRTERGDSAVYLCASSDSQGSSYEQYFGPGTRLTVT.

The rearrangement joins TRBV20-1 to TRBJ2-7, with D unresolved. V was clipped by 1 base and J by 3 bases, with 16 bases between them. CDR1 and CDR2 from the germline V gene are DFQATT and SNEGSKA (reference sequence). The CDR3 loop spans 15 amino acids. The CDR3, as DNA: TGCAGTGCTAGAGCGATTCGGGCGTTAAACTACGAGCAGTACTTC. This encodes CSARAIRALNYEQYF.

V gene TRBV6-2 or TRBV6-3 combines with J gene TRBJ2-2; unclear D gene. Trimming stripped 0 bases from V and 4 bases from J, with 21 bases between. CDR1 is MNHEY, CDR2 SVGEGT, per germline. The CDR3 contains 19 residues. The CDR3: CASSYSKQPRFPSTGELFF. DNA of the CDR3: TGTGCCAGCAGTTACTCGAAACAGCCCAGATTTCCCTCCACCGGGGAGCTGTTTTTT.

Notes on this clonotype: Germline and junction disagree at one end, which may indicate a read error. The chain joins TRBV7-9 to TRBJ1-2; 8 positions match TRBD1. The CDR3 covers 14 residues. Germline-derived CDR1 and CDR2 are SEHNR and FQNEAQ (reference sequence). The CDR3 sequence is CACSAATGVDGYTF. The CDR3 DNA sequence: TGTGCCTGCAGCGCGGCGACAGGGGTTGATGGCTACACCTTC.

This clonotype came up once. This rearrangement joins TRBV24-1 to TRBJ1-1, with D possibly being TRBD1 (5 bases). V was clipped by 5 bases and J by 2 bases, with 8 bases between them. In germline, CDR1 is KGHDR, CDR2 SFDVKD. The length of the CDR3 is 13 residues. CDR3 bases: TGTGCCACCAGTGCAGGGTTAAACACTGAAGCTTTCTTT. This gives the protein CATSAGLNTEAFF.

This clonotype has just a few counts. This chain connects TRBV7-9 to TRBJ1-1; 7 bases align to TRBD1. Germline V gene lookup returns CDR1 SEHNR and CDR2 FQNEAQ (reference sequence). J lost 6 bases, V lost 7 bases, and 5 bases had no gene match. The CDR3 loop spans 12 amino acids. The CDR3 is CASTSGQAEAFF. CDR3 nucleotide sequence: TGTGCCAGCACCAGCGGACAGGCTGAAGCTTTCTTT.

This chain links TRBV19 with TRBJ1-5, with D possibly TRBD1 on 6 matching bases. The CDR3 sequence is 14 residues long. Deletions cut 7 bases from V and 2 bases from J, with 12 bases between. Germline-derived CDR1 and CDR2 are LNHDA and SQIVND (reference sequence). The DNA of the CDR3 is TGTGCCAGTAAATATCGACAGGGCAATCAGCCCCAGCATTTT. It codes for CASKYRQGNQPQHF.

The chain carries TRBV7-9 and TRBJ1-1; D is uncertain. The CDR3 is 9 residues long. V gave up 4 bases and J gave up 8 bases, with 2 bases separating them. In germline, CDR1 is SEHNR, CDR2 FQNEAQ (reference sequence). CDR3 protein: CASSSEAFF. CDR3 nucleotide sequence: TGTGCCAGCAGCTCAGAAGCTTTCTTT.

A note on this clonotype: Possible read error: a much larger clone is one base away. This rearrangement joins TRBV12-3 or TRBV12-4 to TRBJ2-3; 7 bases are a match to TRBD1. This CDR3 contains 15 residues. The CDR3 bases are TGTGCCAGCACCCCAGGGGGTTCTAGCACAGATACGCGGTATTTT. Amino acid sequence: CASTPGGSSTDTRYF.

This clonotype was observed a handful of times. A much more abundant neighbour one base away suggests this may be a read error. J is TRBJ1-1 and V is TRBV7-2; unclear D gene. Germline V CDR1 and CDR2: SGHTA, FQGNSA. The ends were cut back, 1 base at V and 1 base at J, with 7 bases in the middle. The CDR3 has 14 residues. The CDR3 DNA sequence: TGTACCAGCAGCTTAGTAAGTAGGAACACTGAAGCTTTCTTT. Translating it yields CTSSLVSRNTEAFF.

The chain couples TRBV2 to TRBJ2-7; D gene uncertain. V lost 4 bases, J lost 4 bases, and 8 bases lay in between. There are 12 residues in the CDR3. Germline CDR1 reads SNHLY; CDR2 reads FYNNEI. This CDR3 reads CASSGNRYEQYF. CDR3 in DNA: TGTGCCAGCAGTGGTAATCGGTACGAGCAGTACTTC. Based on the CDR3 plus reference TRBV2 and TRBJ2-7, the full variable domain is EPEVTQTPSHQVTQMGQEVILRCVPISNHLYFYWYRQILGQKVEFLVSFYNNEISEKSEIFDDQFSVERPDGSNFTLKIRSTKLEDSAMYFCASSGNRYEQYFGPGTRLTVT.

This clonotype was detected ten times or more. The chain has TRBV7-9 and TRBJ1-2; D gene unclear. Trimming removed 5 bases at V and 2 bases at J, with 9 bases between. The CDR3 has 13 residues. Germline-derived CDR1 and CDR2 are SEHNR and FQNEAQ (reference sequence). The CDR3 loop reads CASSPLGNYGYTF. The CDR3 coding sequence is TGTGCCAGCAGCCCTTTGGGAAACTATGGCTACACCTTC.

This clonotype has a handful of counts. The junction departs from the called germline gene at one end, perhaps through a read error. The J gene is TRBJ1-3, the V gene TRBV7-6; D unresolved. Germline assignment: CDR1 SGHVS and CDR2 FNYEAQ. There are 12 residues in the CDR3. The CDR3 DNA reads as TGTGCCAGCAGTTTAGGTGGAAACACCATATATTTT. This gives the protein CASSLGGNTIYF.

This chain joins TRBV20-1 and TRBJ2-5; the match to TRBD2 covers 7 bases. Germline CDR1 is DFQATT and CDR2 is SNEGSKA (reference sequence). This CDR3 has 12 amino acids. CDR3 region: CSAPGGQETQYF. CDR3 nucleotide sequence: TGCAGCGCCCCCGGGGGGCAAGAGACCCAGTACTTC.

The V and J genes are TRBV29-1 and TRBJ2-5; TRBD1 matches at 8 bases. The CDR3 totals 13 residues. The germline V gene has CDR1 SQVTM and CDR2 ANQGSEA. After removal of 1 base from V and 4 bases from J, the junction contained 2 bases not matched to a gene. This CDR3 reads CSVEGTGIETQYF. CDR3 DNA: TGCAGCGTTGAAGGGACAGGGATAGAGACCCAGTACTTC.

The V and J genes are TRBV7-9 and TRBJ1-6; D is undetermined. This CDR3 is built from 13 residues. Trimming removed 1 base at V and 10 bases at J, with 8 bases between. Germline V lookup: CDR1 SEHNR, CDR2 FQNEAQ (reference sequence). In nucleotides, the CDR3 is TGTGCCAGCAGCTTAGGACTTGAGTCACCCCTCCACTTT. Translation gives CASSLGLESPLHF.

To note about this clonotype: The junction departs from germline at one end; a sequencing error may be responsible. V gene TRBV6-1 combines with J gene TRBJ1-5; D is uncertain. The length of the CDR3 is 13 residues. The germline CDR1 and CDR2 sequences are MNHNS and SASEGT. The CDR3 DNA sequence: TGTGCCAGCAAGGACTATAGCGATCAGCCCCAGCATTTT. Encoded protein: CASKDYSDQPQHF.